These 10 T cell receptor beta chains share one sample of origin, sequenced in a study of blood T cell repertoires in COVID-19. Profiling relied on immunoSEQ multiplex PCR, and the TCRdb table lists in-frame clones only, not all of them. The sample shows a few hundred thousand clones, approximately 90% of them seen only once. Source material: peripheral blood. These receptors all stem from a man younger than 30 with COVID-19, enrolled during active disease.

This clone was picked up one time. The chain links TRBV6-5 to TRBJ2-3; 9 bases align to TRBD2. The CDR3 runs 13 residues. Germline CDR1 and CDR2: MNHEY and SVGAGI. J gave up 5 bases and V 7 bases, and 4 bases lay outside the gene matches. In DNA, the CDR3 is TGTGCCAGCATGTCTAGCGGGAAAGATACGCAGTATTTT. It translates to CASMSSGKDTQYF.

In DNA, the CDR3 is TGTGCTAGTGGTTTGGTAAGGACTAGCGGATACACCGGGGAGCTGTTTTTT. Translated, it gives CASGLVRTSGYTGELFF. This sequence joins TRBV12-5 and TRBJ2-2, with TRBD2 matching 10 bases. V trimming: 0 bases; J trimming: 3 bases; junction bases outside the gene matches: 4. There are 17 residues in the CDR3. Germline CDR1 reads LGHNT; CDR2 reads FRNRAP.

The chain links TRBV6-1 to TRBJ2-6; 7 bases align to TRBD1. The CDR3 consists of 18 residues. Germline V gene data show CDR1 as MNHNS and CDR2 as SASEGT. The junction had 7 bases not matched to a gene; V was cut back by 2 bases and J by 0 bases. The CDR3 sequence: CASSEPGQPGSGANVLTF. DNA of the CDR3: TGTGCCAGCAGTGAACCGGGACAGCCGGGCTCTGGGGCCAACGTCCTGACTTTC.

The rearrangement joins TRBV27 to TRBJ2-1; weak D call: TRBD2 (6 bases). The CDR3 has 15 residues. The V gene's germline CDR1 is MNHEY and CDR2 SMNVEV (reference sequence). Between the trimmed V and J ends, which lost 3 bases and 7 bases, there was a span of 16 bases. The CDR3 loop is CASSFSGIRGNEQFF. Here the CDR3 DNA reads TGTGCCAGCAGTTTTTCAGGGATCCGGGGGAATGAGCAGTTCTTC.

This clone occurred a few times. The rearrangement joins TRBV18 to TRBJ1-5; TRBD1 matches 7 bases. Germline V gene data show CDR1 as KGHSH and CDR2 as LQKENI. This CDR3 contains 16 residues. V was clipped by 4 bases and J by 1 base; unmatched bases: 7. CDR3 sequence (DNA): TGTGCCAGCTCACGCTGGGACAGAAAAAGCAATCAGCCCCAGCATTTT. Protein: CASSRWDRKSNQPQHF.

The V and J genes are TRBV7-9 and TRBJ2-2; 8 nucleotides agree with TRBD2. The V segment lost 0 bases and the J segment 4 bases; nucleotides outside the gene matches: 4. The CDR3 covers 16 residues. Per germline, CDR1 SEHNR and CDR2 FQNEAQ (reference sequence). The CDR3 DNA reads TGTGCCAGCAGCTTAGCGGCGGGGGGCCCCACCGGGGAGCTGTTTTTT. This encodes CASSLAAGGPTGELFF. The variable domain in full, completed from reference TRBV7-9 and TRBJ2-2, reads DTGVSQNPRHKITKRGQNVTFRCDPISEHNRLYWYRQTLGQGPEFLTYFQNEAQLEKSRLLSDRFSAERPKGSFSTLEIQRTEQGDSAMYLCASSLAAGGPTGELFFGEGSRLTVL.

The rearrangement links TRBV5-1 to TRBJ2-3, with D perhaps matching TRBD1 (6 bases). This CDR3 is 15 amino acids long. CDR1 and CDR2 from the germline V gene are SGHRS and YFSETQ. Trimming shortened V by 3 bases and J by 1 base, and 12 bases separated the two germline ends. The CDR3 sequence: CASSWLGAGTDTQYF. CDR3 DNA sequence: TGCGCCAGCAGCTGGCTGGGGGCCGGCACAGATACGCAGTATTTT.

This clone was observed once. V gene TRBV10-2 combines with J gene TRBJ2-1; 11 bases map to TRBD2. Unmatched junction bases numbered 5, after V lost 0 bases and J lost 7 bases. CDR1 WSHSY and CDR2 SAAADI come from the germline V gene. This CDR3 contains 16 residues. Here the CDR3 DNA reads TGCGCCAGCAGTGAGTCGAACCGACTAGCGGGGAATGAGCAGTTCTTC. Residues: CASSESNRLAGNEQFF.

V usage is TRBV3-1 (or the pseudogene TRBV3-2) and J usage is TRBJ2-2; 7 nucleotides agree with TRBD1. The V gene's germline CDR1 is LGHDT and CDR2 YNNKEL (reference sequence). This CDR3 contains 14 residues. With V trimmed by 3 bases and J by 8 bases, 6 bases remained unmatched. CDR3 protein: CASSHTGVGGELFF. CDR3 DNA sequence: TGTGCCAGCAGCCATACAGGGGTCGGGGGGGAGCTGTTTTTT.

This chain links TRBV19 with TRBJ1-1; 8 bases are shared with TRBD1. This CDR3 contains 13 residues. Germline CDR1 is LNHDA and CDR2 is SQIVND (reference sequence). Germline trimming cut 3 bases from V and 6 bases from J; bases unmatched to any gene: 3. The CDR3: CASSIAGGPEAFF. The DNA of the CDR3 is TGTGCCAGTAGTATCGCAGGGGGCCCTGAAGCTTTCTTT.